Below are 27 T cell receptor beta chains sequenced from a single sample in a study of blood T cell repertoires in COVID-19. Data came from immunoSEQ multiplex PCR; TCRdb stores just in-frame clones and leaves some out. Of about 150,000 clones listed, about 86% were seen once; the top ten hold around a fifth. The sequencing sample was made of peripheral blood. Receptors were obtained from a woman aged 70-85 years who had recovered from COVID-19.

V and J are TRBV7-3 and TRBJ2-1; the match to TRBD2 covers 7 bases. Trimming at V came to 5 bases and at J to 13 bases, leaving 11 bases not matched to a gene. The CDR3 sequence is 13 residues long. CDR1 is SGHTA, CDR2 FQGTGA, per germline. In DNA form, the CDR3 reads TGTGCCAGCAGCCCCGGGGGGACTACATATCAGTTCTTC. This gives the protein CASSPGGTTYQFF.

The chain combines TRBV29-1 with TRBJ2-7; 7 positions match TRBD1. This CDR3 is built from 13 residues. CDR1 and CDR2 (germline): SQVTM, ANQGSEA. V lost 7 bases, J lost 1 base, and 7 bases stayed unmatched. In DNA form, the CDR3 reads TGCAGCGCCCGGGACAGTTCATCCTACGAGCAGTACTTC. This sequence encodes CSARDSSSYEQYF.

The chain combines TRBV11-1 with TRBJ2-7; 9 bases map to TRBD2. The CDR3 is made up of 15 amino acids. V trimming: 4 bases; J trimming: 9 bases; junction bases outside the gene matches: 13. Germline CDR1 is SGHAT and CDR2 is FQDESV (reference sequence). The CDR3 coding sequence is TGTGCCAGCAGCTCGGGACTAGCAAACGATCTAAGGCAGTACTTC. Amino acid sequence: CASSSGLANDLRQYF.

This chain joins TRBV15 and TRBJ1-3; D remains ambiguous. The germline V gene encodes CDR1 LNHNV and CDR2 YYDKDF (reference sequence). This CDR3 has 15 amino acids. V lost 0 bases, J lost 2 bases, and 8 bases lay in between. CDR3 amino acids: CATSRDVGAGNTIYF. CDR3 bases: TGTGCCACCAGCAGAGACGTGGGAGCTGGAAACACCATATATTTT.

The chain joins TRBV3-1 (or the pseudogene TRBV3-2) to TRBJ2-7, with 8 bases fitting TRBD1. The V gene end was trimmed by 0 bases and the J gene end by 0 bases; junction bases not matched to a gene: 13. The CDR3 totals 19 residues. Germline V gives CDR1 LGHDT, CDR2 YNNKEL (reference sequence). CDR3 sequence: CASSQDLGTGQGSSYEQYF. CDR3 DNA: TGTGCCAGCAGCCAAGATTTGGGGACCGGACAGGGCAGCTCCTACGAGCAGTACTTC.

This chain connects TRBV12-1 to TRBJ2-1; TRBD1 is taken as the D call from the table, unchecked against the DNA. TRBV12-1 counts as a pseudogene. This CDR3 spans 16 amino acids. CDR3 bases: TGTGCCAGCAGCCCTCCTCGTGGGGGCCACAACAATGAGCAGTTCTTC. Translation: CASSPPRGGHNNEQFF.

This clone was detected only a few times. The chain carries TRBV5-4 and TRBJ2-7, with a weak D call TRBD1 (5 bases). The V gene's germline CDR1 is SGHNT and CDR2 YYREEE (reference sequence). This CDR3 spans 13 amino acids. Trimming removed 1 base from V and 6 bases from J, with 11 bases in between. The CDR3 sequence is CASSLWGPGEQYF. The CDR3, as DNA: TGTGCCAGCAGCTTGTGGGGCCCCGGCGAGCAGTACTTC.

The CDR3 here is CASSWHWRADPYEQYF. The CDR3 region has the DNA TGTGCCAGCAGCTGGCACTGGCGGGCCGACCCCTACGAGCAGTACTTC. The chain is built from TRBV11-2 and TRBJ2-7; D might be TRBD2 (5 bases). The CDR3 loop spans 16 amino acids. Germline V gene data show CDR1 as SGHAT and CDR2 as FQNNGV. Trimming removed 4 bases from V and 2 bases from J, with 18 bases in between.

This chain joins TRBV7-2 and TRBJ2-5, with 10 bases aligning to TRBD2. Germline V gene lookup returns CDR1 SGHTA and CDR2 FQGNSA. CDR3 length: 16 residues. V lost 3 bases and J lost 5; bases outside the gene matches: 9. The CDR3, as DNA: TGTGCCAGCAGCTTTTCCGGGACTAGCGTGGGGGAGACCCAGTACTTC. Amino acids: CASSFSGTSVGETQYF.

This clone was detected only a few times. The same CDR3 is also encoded by other DNA sequences in this sample. The chain joins TRBV7-2 to TRBJ2-2, with D hard to call. Trimming stripped 3 bases from V and 5 bases from J, with 7 bases between. Germline CDR1 is SGHTA and CDR2 is FQGNSA. The CDR3 has 13 residues. CDR3 region: CASSFGPTGELFF. Here the CDR3 DNA reads TGTGCCAGCAGCTTCGGTCCAACCGGGGAGCTGTTTTTT.

This clone was detected once. This rearrangement joins TRBV7-9 to TRBJ2-1; D gene ambiguous. In germline, CDR1 is SEHNR, CDR2 FQNEAQ (reference sequence). The CDR3 is 13 residues long. V lost 1 base and J 12 bases, leaving 13 bases between the germline ends. The CDR3 region is CASSLVPSMGQFF. The CDR3 coding sequence is TGTGCCAGCAGCTTAGTACCTAGTATGGGGCAGTTCTTC.

The count of this clone is one. This chain links TRBV7-8 with TRBJ1-2; a possible D gene is TRBD1 (5 bases). V dropped 4 bases and J dropped 7 bases, with 25 bases sitting between them. Germline V gene sequence: CDR1 SGHVS, CDR2 FQNEAQ. The CDR3 is made up of 17 amino acids. The CDR3 DNA reads TGTGCCAGCAGCTCGGGGGTACAGTGGGCCTCGGAGGGTGGCTACACCTTC. Protein sequence: CASSSGVQWASEGGYTF.

The gene calls are TRBV13 and TRBJ1-3; no clear D gene. The V and J ends lost 1 base and 0 bases respectively, with 7 bases between them. CDR1 and CDR2 from the germline V gene are PRHDT and FYEKMQ (reference sequence). The CDR3 runs to 15 residues. This CDR3 is CASSLDPLSGNTIYF. The CDR3 DNA follows: TGTGCCAGCAGCTTAGATCCCCTCTCTGGAAACACCATATATTTT.

The chain recombines TRBV7-3 with TRBJ2-4; D is possibly TRBD2 (6 bases). The CDR3 has 13 residues. The germline CDR1 and CDR2 sequences are SGHTA and FQGTGA. Trimming stripped 5 bases from V and 7 bases from J, with 12 bases between. Here the CDR3 DNA reads TGTGCCAGCAGCGACCTCCGGGGGAACATTCAGTACTTC. Its translation is CASSDLRGNIQYF.

This clone has a handful of counts. The chain has TRBV2 and TRBJ2-7, with D perhaps matching TRBD2 (6 bases). CDR1 is SNHLY and CDR2 is FYNNEI in the germline V gene. The V end was cut by 7 bases, the J end by 3 bases, with 10 bases between. The CDR3 has 12 amino acids. The CDR3 sequence is CASNRGIYEQYF. The CDR3 nucleotides read TGTGCCAGCAACCGGGGGATCTACGAGCAGTACTTC.

Here the CDR3 DNA reads TGTGCCAGCAGCCTACTACAGGGGGCGCTTGGAAAACTGTTTTTT. Its translation: CASSLLQGALGKLFF. The chain links TRBV6-2 or TRBV6-3 to TRBJ1-4, with TRBD1 identical over 9 bases. This CDR3 has 15 residues. The J segment lost 10 bases and the V segment lost 6 bases, leaving 12 bases of the junction unmatched. The germline gives CDR1 MNHEY, CDR2 SVGEGT.

This clone appeared once. The chain joins TRBV19 to TRBJ2-1; 13 positions agree with TRBD2. The CDR3 is 14 residues long. After removal of 9 bases from V and 10 bases from J, the junction contained 9 bases not matched to a gene. The germline gives CDR1 LNHDA, CDR2 SQIVND (reference sequence). CDR3 protein: CASTGLAGDEEQFF. The CDR3 coding sequence is TGTGCCAGCACCGGACTAGCGGGAGACGAGGAGCAGTTCTTC.

The gene calls are TRBV6-2 or TRBV6-3 and TRBJ1-3; D is uncertain. Per the germline V gene, CDR1 is MNHEY and CDR2 is SVGEGT. The CDR3 is 15 amino acids. V dropped 4 bases and J dropped 4 bases, with 14 bases sitting between them. CDR3 sequence: CASSSAATGGNTIYF. The CDR3 DNA reads TGTGCCAGCAGTTCGGCGGCGACGGGAGGAAACACCATATATTTT.

The genes are TRBV19 and TRBJ2-1; the match to TRBD1 covers 7 bases. Per germline, CDR1 LNHDA and CDR2 SQIVND (reference sequence). Trimming took 6 bases from V and 3 from J; bases not matched to a gene: 8. The CDR3 has 15 amino acids. The CDR3: CASRGGGDYYNEQFF. CDR3 bases: TGTGCCAGTAGAGGGGGCGGCGACTACTACAATGAGCAGTTCTTC.

The chain couples TRBV9 to TRBJ1-6; D call uncertain. The germline gives CDR1 SGDLS, CDR2 YYNGEE. V lost 0 bases, J lost 5 bases, and 6 bases lay in between. The CDR3 consists of 14 residues. The CDR3 nucleotides read TGTGCCAGCAGCGTAGGACTCAATAATTCACCCCTCCACTTT. It is translated as CASSVGLNNSPLHF.

The J gene is TRBJ2-1, the V gene TRBV3-1 (or the pseudogene TRBV3-2); 14 positions match TRBD2. The trim removed 4 bases at V and 6 bases at J, leaving 11 bases unmatched. Germline CDR1 LGHDT, CDR2 YNNKEL (reference sequence). This CDR3 is built from 18 residues. Written as DNA, the CDR3 is TGTGCCAGCAGCCCGACTAGCGGGGGGGCCAATCAGTTCAATGAGCAGTTCTTC. It specifies CASSPTSGGANQFNEQFF.

This chain uses TRBV9 with TRBJ1-2, with 11 nucleotides matching TRBD1. J lost 7 bases, V lost 4 bases, and 12 bases had no gene match. The CDR3 length is 16 residues. Germline CDR1 reads SGDLS; CDR2 reads YYNGEE. The CDR3 region has the DNA TGTGCCAGCAGCCCGCCCACTGCCGGGACAGGGGGTGGCTACACCTTC. Translation: CASSPPTAGTGGGYTF.

As for this clone: Other nucleotide sequences in the sample specify the same CDR3. The V gene is TRBV5-5, the J gene TRBJ2-3; D unresolved. The V end lost 0 bases, the J end lost 2 bases, and 7 bases lay between the germline ends. This CDR3 is built from 14 residues. In germline, CDR1 is SGHKS, CDR2 YYEKEE (reference sequence). CDR3 amino acids: CASSLGPNTDTQYF. CDR3 coding DNA: TGTGCCAGCAGCTTGGGGCCCAACACAGATACGCAGTATTTT.

The rearrangement uses TRBV6-2 or TRBV6-3 and TRBJ1-5; TRBD1 might be the D (6 bases). The CDR3 has 15 amino acids. The ends were cut back, 2 bases at V and 1 base at J, with 9 bases in the middle. In germline, CDR1 is MNHEY, CDR2 SVGEGT. The CDR3 DNA reads as TGTGCCAGCAGTTACGGGGGCGCGAGCAATCAGCCCCAGCATTTT. Residues: CASSYGGASNQPQHF.

The chain combines TRBV7-3 with TRBJ1-1; tentative D call: TRBD1 (5 bases). Trimming took off 5 bases at V and 4 bases at J, with 17 bases between the two ends. This CDR3 contains 15 residues. From germline, CDR1 is SGHTA and CDR2 FQGTGA. The CDR3, as DNA: TGTGCCAGCAGCCCCCAGGGATTTTACTTCACTGAAGCTTTCTTT. It translates to CASSPQGFYFTEAFF.

The gene calls are TRBV11-3 and TRBJ2-1; a weak D match, TRBD2 (6 bases). Germline V gives CDR1 SGHNT, CDR2 YENEEA. Trimming took off 1 base at V and 8 bases at J, with 9 bases between the two ends. The CDR3 spans 13 residues. The CDR3 protein is CASSLAGEYEQFF. The CDR3 DNA reads TGTGCCAGCAGCTTAGCGGGAGAGTATGAGCAGTTCTTC.

The V gene is TRBV28, the J gene TRBJ2-6; D is undetermined. There are 16 residues in the CDR3. Germline assignment: CDR1 MDHEN and CDR2 SYDVKM. Trimming left V 6 bases short and J 0 bases short, with 12 bases between. CDR3 in DNA: TGTGCCAGCAGCCGAGGCAGACCCTCTGGGGCCAACGTCCTGACTTTC. Translated, it gives CASSRGRPSGANVLTF.